This TCR beta chain was recovered during a study of OX40 agonist ivuxolimab in advanced cancers. Overall study: While on treatment, patients had intravenous ivuxolimab at 0.01 to 10 mg/kg every 2 weeks. The dose-escalation cohort had hepatocellular carcinoma, melanoma, renal cell or head and neck cancer. Prior anti-PD-1, anti-PD-L1 or anti-CTLA-4 therapy did not bar entry, and 40% to 45% had some.

This clone was recorded many times. The germline V and J ends were trimmed by 3 bases and 5 bases, with 8 bases remaining between them. Per the germline V gene, CDR1 is SNHLY and CDR2 is FYNNEI. This CDR3 spans 13 amino acids. The method was immunoSEQ multiplex PCR; TCRdb's version includes in-frame clones alone and lacks a portion of them. The sample holds approximately 90,000 clones, about 88% seen once. The sequencing here drew on CD4+ or CD8+ T cells sorted from blood, taken in a trial of the OX40 agonist ivuxolimab. The origin of this receptor is an adult with an advanced solid tumor such as melanoma, head and neck, liver or kidney cancer. The chain recombines TRBV2 with TRBJ1-5; D is unresolved. In DNA, the CDR3 is TGTGCCAGCAGTGATTCCCCATATCAGCCCCAGCATTTT. Translating it yields CASSDSPYQPQHF.